The entry below gives a single T cell receptor beta chain sequence along with its context. Its antigen is currently unknown. This sample also contains other DNA sequences that code for the same CDR3. This specimen comes from a study of T cells in localized non-small cell lung cancer. Study outcomes and limitations: Elevated blood T cell density was associated with longer overall survival.

The repertoire was sequenced with immunoSEQ multiplex PCR; TCRdb's copy has only in-frame clones and lacks some. The table has 20,000 to 30,000 clones, 80% to 90% seen once. Trimming cost V 4 bases and J 2 bases; bases outside gene matches: 5. The germline V gene has CDR1 SGHVS and CDR2 FQNEAQ. There are 14 residues in the CDR3. The chain employs TRBV7-8 and TRBJ2-7, with 7 bases identical to TRBD1. This sequence originates from a woman aged 35-75 years with stage I lung adenocarcinoma. The sequenced sample was peripheral blood, obtained before any cancer treatment. As DNA, the CDR3 is TGTGCCAGCAGCTCGACGGGACAGACCTACGAGCAGTACTTC. Translated, it gives CASSSTGQTYEQYF.